A single sample gave rise to the 6 T cell receptor beta chains below, sequenced in a study of CD4 T cells in relation to SARS-CoV-2 and coronaviruses. Using immunoSEQ multiplex PCR, the repertoire was profiled, and TCRdb retains in-frame clones only, with some absent. The sample shows 68,000 or so clones, 85% to 95% of them seen only once. The unexposed donors gave CD4+ T cells in about 2011-2018, prior to COVID-19. Sequences were obtained from naive CD4+ T cells from PBMCs. Subset of the sample: naive CD4+ T cells isolated by negative enrichment. The receptor source for this set is a human donor in good health.

V is TRBV4-3 and J is TRBJ1-5; D is undetermined. Looked up from germline, CDR1 is LGHNA and CDR2 is YSLEER. The CDR3 covers 13 residues. The germline V and J ends were trimmed by 0 bases and 6 bases, with 6 bases remaining between them. CDR3 residues: CASSQDLSQPQHF. For the CDR3, the DNA is TGCGCCAGCAGCCAAGATCTGTCTCAGCCCCAGCATTTT.

The chain employs TRBV5-1 and TRBJ2-7; perhaps TRBD2 as D (6 bases). Germline CDR1 SGHRS, CDR2 YFSETQ. The V end was cut by 2 bases, the J end by 4 bases, with 16 bases between. This CDR3 has 15 residues. The CDR3 DNA reads as TGCGCCAGCAGCTTTTTCGACGCAGGGAGGTACGAGCAGTACTTC. Protein: CASSFFDAGRYEQYF. Full variable domain (remainder filled in from reference TRBV5-1 and TRBJ2-7): KAGVTQTPRYLIKTRGQQVTLSCSPISGHRSVSWYQQTPGQGLQFLFEYFSETQRNKGNFPGRFSGRQFSNSRSEMNVSTLELGDSALYLCASSFFDAGRYEQYFGPGTRLTVT.

The chain joins TRBV3-1 (or the pseudogene TRBV3-2) to TRBJ2-7; 7 bases agree with TRBD2. This CDR3 has 14 residues. Germline CDR1 is LGHDT and CDR2 is YNNKEL (reference sequence). With V trimmed by 2 bases and J by 1 base, 2 bases remained unmatched. CDR3 amino acids: CASSQSGVSYEQYF. In nucleotides, the CDR3 is TGTGCCAGCAGCCAAAGCGGGGTGTCCTACGAGCAGTACTTC.

This chain connects TRBV3-1 (or the pseudogene TRBV3-2) to TRBJ2-1, with D perhaps matching TRBD1 (5 bases). Germline values: CDR1 LGHDT, CDR2 YNNKEL (reference sequence). The CDR3 loop spans 15 amino acids. The V end lost 2 bases, the J end lost 3 bases, and 11 bases lay between the germline ends. The CDR3 protein is CASSQQGGFYNEQFF. The CDR3 region has the DNA TGTGCCAGCAGCCAACAGGGTGGTTTCTACAATGAGCAGTTCTTC.

This clone was found a few times. The chain couples TRBV6-2 or TRBV6-3 to TRBJ2-2, with 14 bases lining up with TRBD2. Germline lookup yields CDR1 MNHEY and CDR2 SVGEGT. CDR3 length: 19 residues. Losses at the gene ends were 4 bases for V and 2 bases for J; bases not matched to a gene: 9. CDR3 loop: CASSLPGLAGAPNTGELFF. The CDR3, as DNA: TGTGCCAGCAGTTTACCGGGACTAGCGGGAGCCCCTAACACCGGGGAGCTGTTTTTT.

V and J are TRBV9 and TRBJ2-2; D possibly uses TRBD1 or TRBD2 (5 bases each). The CDR3 spans 16 residues. Germline V gene sequence: CDR1 SGDLS, CDR2 YYNGEE. The V end lost 0 bases, the J end lost 0 bases, and 9 bases lay between the germline ends. In DNA form, the CDR3 reads TGTGCCAGCAGCGTAGGGGGACGCGCGAACACCGGGGAGCTGTTTTTT. It yields the protein CASSVGGRANTGELFF.